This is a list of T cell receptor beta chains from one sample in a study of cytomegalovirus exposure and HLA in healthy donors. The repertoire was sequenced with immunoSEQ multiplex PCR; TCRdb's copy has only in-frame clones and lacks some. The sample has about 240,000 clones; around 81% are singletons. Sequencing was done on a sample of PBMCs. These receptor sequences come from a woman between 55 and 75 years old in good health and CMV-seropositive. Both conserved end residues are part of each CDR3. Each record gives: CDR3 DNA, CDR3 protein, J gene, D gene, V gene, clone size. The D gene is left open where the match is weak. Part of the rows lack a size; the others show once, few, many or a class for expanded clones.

cdr3_nt: TGTGCCAGCAGACGCGACAGGAGGAACACCGGGGAGCTGTTTTTT
cdr3_aa: CASRRDRRNTGELFF
j_call: TRBJ2-2
d_call: -
v_call: TRBV14
clone_size: -

cdr3_nt: TGTGCCAGCGGGACACCAAACAATCAGCCCCAGCATTTT
cdr3_aa: CASGTPNNQPQHF
j_call: TRBJ1-5
d_call: -
v_call: TRBV2
clone_size: -

cdr3_nt: TGTGCCAGTACCCCACCCAGGGGGCTAGGCTATGGCTACACCTTC
cdr3_aa: CASTPPRGLGYGYTF
j_call: TRBJ1-2
d_call: TRBD1
v_call: TRBV19
clone_size: -

cdr3_nt: TGTGCCAGCAGTTCCGGGACTAGCGGCCAAGAGACCCAGTACTTC
cdr3_aa: CASSSGTSGQETQYF
j_call: TRBJ2-5
d_call: TRBD2
v_call: TRBV7-9
clone_size: -

cdr3_nt: TGTGCCAGCAGCCAGGGGTTGCTAGCGTCGAACACCGGGGAGCTGTTTTTT
cdr3_aa: CASSQGLLASNTGELFF
j_call: TRBJ2-2
d_call: -
v_call: TRBV4-2
clone_size: -

cdr3_nt: TGTGCCAGCAGCTCGGGACAGACCTATGGCTACACCTTC
cdr3_aa: CASSSGQTYGYTF
j_call: TRBJ1-2
d_call: TRBD1
v_call: TRBV5-6
clone_size: -

cdr3_nt: TGTGCCAGCAGTGGGGGGGTGGACGAGCAGTACTTC
cdr3_aa: CASSGGVDEQYF
j_call: TRBJ2-7
d_call: TRBD2
v_call: TRBV28
clone_size: -

cdr3_nt: TGTGCCAGCAGTGAAACAAATCATCCCCGAGGACAGCCCCAGCATTTT
cdr3_aa: CASSETNHPRGQPQHF
j_call: TRBJ1-5
d_call: -
v_call: TRBV6-1
clone_size: -

cdr3_nt: TGTGCCAGCAGCCCCGGGACAGAAATCCAAGCTTTCTTT
cdr3_aa: CASSPGTEIQAFF
j_call: TRBJ1-1
d_call: TRBD1
v_call: TRBV13
clone_size: -

cdr3_nt: TGTGCCAGTAGTCCTACGACCCAGGGCTCCAGAAACACCATATATTTT
cdr3_aa: CASSPTTQGSRNTIYF
j_call: TRBJ1-3
d_call: -
v_call: TRBV7-9
clone_size: -

cdr3_nt: TGTGCCAGCAGCCTCACTAGCGGGAGGGCCGGAACAGATACGCAGTATTTT
cdr3_aa: CASSLTSGRAGTDTQYF
j_call: TRBJ2-3
d_call: TRBD2
v_call: TRBV9
clone_size: -

cdr3_nt: TGTGCCAGCAGTTTAGGCTTCGGGACAGGGAACACCGGGGAGCTGTTTTTT
cdr3_aa: CASSLGFGTGNTGELFF
j_call: TRBJ2-2
d_call: TRBD1
v_call: TRBV28
clone_size: -

cdr3_nt: TGCAGCCCCTATTTAGTTTCAGGGATCTTCTATGGCTACACCTTC
cdr3_aa: CSPYLVSGIFYGYTF
j_call: TRBJ1-2
d_call: -
v_call: TRBV29-1
clone_size: -

cdr3_nt: TGTGCCAGTACCCTACAGGGATTAGGTTACGGGGCCAACGTCCTGACTTTC
cdr3_aa: CASTLQGLGYGANVLTF
j_call: TRBJ2-6
d_call: -
v_call: TRBV19
clone_size: -

cdr3_nt: TGTGCCAGCAGCCCTCTCGGACTATTCTCCTACAATGAGCAGTTCTTC
cdr3_aa: CASSPLGLFSYNEQFF
j_call: TRBJ2-1
d_call: -
v_call: TRBV5-4
clone_size: -

cdr3_nt: TGTGCCAGCAGTTTCGGCAGGTTCGGTCAGCCCCAGCATTTT
cdr3_aa: CASSFGRFGQPQHF
j_call: TRBJ1-5
d_call: -
v_call: TRBV27
clone_size: -

cdr3_nt: TGTGCCAGCAGCAAAGGGGGAAGCAATCAGCCCCAGCATTTT
cdr3_aa: CASSKGGSNQPQHF
j_call: TRBJ1-5
d_call: -
v_call: TRBV12-1
clone_size: -

cdr3_nt: TGCGCCAGCAGTGAGATAAACGGGACCTACAATGAGCAGTTCTTC
cdr3_aa: CASSEINGTYNEQFF
j_call: TRBJ2-1
d_call: -
v_call: TRBV10-2
clone_size: few

cdr3_nt: TGTGCCAGCTCTGGTCCCCTTAGCGGGAATAACGAGCAGTACTTC
cdr3_aa: CASSGPLSGNNEQYF
j_call: TRBJ2-7
d_call: TRBD2
v_call: TRBV18
clone_size: few